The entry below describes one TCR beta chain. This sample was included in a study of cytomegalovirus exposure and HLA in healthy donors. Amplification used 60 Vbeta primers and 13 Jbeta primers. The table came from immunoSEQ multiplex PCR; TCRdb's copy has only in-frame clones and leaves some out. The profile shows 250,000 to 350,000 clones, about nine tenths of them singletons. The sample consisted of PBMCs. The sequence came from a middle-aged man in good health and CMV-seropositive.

In nucleotides, the CDR3 is TGTGCCAGCAGCTTATCGGTCCTCGGGGAGCTGTTTTTT. Protein product: CASSLSVLGELFF. J is TRBJ2-2 and V is TRBV7-2; no clear D gene. Germline values: CDR1 SGHTA, CDR2 FQGNSA. Trimming left V 2 bases short and J 7 bases short, with 8 bases between. The length of the CDR3 is 13 residues. Complete variable domain (other parts from reference TRBV7-2 and TRBJ2-2): GAGVSQSPSNKVTEKGKDVELRCDPISGHTALYWYRQSLGQGLEFLIYFQGNSAPDKSGLPSDRFSAERTGGSVSTLTIQRTQQEDSAVYLCASSLSVLGELFFGEGSRLTVL.